This TCR beta chain was obtained from a study of shared clonotypes between healthy human individuals. Study at large: The cohort comprised a couple of women and a few men. Their ages spanned 18 to 49 years. General study findings and limits: Measured sharing among donors was expected to vary with sequencing depth.

The CDR3 has 11 amino acids. Germline V lookup: CDR1 MNHNS, CDR2 SASEGT. The V end lost 5 bases, the J end lost 5 bases, and 4 bases lay between the germline ends. Clones were sequenced by immunoSEQ multiplex PCR, and TCRdb holds only the in-frame ones, with some missing. The table lists 2.3 million or so clones, roughly 93% of them singletons, with 0.39% in the top ten. In the case of this clone: The antigen is undetermined.

Sequenced input: naive CD4+ T cells from PBMCs. This sample's subset: CD45RA+ positively selected. This sequence was found in a man younger than 30 in good health. Some clones in this sample may be carry-over from other donors' samples. This sequence joins TRBV6-1 and TRBJ2-1; no reliable D call. In DNA form, the CDR3 reads TGTGCCAGCAGTAGGGACAATGAGCAGTTCTTC. Its translation is CASSRDNEQFF.